This TCR beta chain was captured by sequencing in a study of breast tumors, draining lymph nodes, adjacent tissues. Study findings and constraints: Luminal-like breast cancer showed significantly higher tumor–nontumor repertoire similarity than basal-like. Data fit most tumor T cells coming from lymph node, expanding in tumor.

V lost 3 bases to trimming and J lost 4 bases, with 16 bases between them. This CDR3 is built from 15 residues. The V gene's germline CDR1 is SGHRS and CDR2 YFSETQ. In TCRdb, the multiplex PCR reads were re-called with MiXCR into one record per CDR3 protein. The sample has tens of thousands of distinct CDR3 sequences, roughly 55% seen once; the top ten hold roughly an eighth. With respect to this clonotype: Its antigen remains unknown.

The genes are TRBV5-1 and TRBJ1-2; possible D gene TRBD1, 5 bases. This TCR was recovered from a female donor with breast cancer. Some clones in this sample may be carry-over from other donors' samples. Input material: breast tumor tissue. In nucleotides, the CDR3 is TGCGCCAGCAGCTCGGGTATTACAGGCCTCTATGGCTACACCTTC. Translating gives CASSSGITGLYGYTF.